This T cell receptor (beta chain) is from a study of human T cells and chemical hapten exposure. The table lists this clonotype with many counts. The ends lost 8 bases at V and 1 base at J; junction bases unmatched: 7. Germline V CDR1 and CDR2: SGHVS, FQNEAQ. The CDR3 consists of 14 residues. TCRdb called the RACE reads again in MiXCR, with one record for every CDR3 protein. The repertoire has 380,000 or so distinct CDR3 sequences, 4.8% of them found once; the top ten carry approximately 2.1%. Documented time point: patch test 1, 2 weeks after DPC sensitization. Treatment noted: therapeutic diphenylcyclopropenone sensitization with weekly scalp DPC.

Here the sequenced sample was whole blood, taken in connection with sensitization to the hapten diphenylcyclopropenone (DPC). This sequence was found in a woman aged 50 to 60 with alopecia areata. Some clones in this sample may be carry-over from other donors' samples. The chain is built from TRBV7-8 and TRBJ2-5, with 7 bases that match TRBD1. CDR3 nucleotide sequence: TGTGCCAGCGGAACCCGGGACAGCCAAGAGACCCAGTACTTC. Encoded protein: CASGTRDSQETQYF.